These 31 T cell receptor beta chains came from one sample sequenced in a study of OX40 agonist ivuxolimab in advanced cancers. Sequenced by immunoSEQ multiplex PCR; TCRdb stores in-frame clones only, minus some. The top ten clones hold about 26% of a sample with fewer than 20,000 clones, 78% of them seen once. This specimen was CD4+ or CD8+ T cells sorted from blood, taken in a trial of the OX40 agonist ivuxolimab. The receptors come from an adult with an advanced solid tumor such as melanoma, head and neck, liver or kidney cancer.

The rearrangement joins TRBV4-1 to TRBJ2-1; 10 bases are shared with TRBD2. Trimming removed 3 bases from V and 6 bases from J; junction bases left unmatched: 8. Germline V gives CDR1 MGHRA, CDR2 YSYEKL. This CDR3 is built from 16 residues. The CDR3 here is CASSQVLAGPFNEQFF. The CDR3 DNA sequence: TGCGCCAGCAGCCAGGTACTAGCGGGGCCCTTCAATGAGCAGTTCTTC.

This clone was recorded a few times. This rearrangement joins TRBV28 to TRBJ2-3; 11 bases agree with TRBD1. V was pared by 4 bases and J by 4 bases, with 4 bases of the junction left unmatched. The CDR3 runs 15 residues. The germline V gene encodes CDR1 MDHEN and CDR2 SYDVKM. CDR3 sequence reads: CASSWTGGFADTQYF. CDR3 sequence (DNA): TGTGCCAGCAGTTGGACAGGGGGCTTTGCAGATACGCAGTATTTT.

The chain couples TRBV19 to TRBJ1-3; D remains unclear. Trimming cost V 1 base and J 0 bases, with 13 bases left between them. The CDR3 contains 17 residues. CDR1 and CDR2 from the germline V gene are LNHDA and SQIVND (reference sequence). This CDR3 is CASSIVIQPNSGNTIYF. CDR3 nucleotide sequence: TGTGCCAGTAGTATAGTAATCCAGCCTAACTCTGGAAACACCATATATTTT.

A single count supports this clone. For the CDR3, the DNA is TGTGCCAGCAGCTTAACACCAGAGCAGCTTAACTATGGCTACACCTTC. Amino acid sequence: CASSLTPEQLNYGYTF. This chain joins TRBV7-9 and TRBJ1-2; D is uncertain. The CDR3 has 16 amino acids. CDR1 is SEHNR, CDR2 FQNEAQ, per germline (reference sequence). The ends were cut back, 2 bases at V and 1 base at J, with 14 bases in the middle.

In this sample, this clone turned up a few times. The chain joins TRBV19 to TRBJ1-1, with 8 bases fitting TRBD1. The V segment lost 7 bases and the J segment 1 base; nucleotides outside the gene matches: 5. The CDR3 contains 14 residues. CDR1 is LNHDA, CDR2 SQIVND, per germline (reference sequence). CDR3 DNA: TGTGCCAGTACCTACGACAGGGGGAACACTGAAGCTTTCTTT. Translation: CASTYDRGNTEAFF. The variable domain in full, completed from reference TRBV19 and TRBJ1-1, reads DGGITQSPKYLFRKEGQNVTLSCEQNLNHDAMYWYRQDPGQGLRLIYYSQIVNDFQKGDIAEGYSVSREKKESFPLTVTSAQKNPTAFYLCASTYDRGNTEAFFGQGTRLTVV.

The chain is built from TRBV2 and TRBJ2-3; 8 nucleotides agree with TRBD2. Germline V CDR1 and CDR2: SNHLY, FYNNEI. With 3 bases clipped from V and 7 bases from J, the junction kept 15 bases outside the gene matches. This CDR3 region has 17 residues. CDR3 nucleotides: TGTGCCAGCAGTGAGCTCAGTGTTTGGACTAGCTCGCATACGCAGTATTTT. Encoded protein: CASSELSVWTSSHTQYF.

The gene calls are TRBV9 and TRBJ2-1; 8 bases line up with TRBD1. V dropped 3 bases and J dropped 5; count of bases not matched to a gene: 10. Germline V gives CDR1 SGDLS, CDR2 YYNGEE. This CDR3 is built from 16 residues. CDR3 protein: CASSGRTGPGHNEQFF. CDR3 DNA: TGTGCCAGCAGCGGGAGGACAGGGCCGGGGCACAATGAGCAGTTCTTC.

The CDR3 bases are TGCAGCGTTGAAGATCGACAGTTATTCTATGGCTACACCTTC. Residues: CSVEDRQLFYGYTF. The chain joins TRBV29-1 to TRBJ1-2; TRBD1 might be the D (5 bases). The germline V gene has CDR1 SQVTM and CDR2 ANQGSEA. This CDR3 has 14 amino acids. V dropped 0 bases and J dropped 4 bases, with 12 bases sitting between them. Variable domain in full (rest from reference TRBV29-1 and TRBJ1-2): SAVISQKPSRDICQRGTSLTIQCQVDSQVTMMFWYRQQPGQSLTLIATANQGSEATYESGFVIDKFPISRPNLTFSTLTVSNMSPEDSSIYLCSVEDRQLFYGYTFGSGTRLTVV.

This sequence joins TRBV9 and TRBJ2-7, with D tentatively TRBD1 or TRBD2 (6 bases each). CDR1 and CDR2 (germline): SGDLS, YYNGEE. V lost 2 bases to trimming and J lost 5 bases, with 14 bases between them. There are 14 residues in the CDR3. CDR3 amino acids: CASSVFSGGDEQYF. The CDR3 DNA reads TGTGCCAGCAGCGTCTTTTCCGGGGGCGACGAGCAGTACTTC.

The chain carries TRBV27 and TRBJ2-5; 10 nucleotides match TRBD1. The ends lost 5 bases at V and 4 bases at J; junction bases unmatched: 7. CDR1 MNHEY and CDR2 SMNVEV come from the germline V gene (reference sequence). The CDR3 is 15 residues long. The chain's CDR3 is CASSPGQGVRETQYF. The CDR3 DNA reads TGTGCCAGCAGTCCCGGACAGGGGGTGAGAGAGACCCAGTACTTC.

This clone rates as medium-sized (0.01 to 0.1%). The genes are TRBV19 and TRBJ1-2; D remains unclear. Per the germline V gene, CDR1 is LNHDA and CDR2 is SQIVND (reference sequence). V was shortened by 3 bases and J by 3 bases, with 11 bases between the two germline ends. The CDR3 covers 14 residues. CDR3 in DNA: TGTGCCAGTAGTATCAGGCAGAACTACTATGGCTACACCTTC. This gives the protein CASSIRQNYYGYTF.

In DNA, the CDR3 is TGTGCCAGTAGTCCCCGGGACGGATCCTACGAGCAGTACTTC. Amino acid sequence: CASSPRDGSYEQYF. The V and J genes are TRBV19 and TRBJ2-7; D tentatively reads TRBD1 or TRBD2 (5 bases each). The CDR3 loop spans 14 amino acids. The germline V gene has CDR1 LNHDA and CDR2 SQIVND (reference sequence). With 5 bases removed from V and 1 base from J, the gap between germline ends came to 12 bases.

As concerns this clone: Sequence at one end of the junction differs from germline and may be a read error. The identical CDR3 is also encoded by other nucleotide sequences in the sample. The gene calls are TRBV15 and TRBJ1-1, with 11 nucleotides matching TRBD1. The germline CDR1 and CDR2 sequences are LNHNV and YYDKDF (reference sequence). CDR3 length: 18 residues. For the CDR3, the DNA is TGTGCCACCAGCCCCCGGGACAGGGGGGGAGTTGGTGACACTGAGGCTTTCTTT. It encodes CATSPRDRGGVGDTEAFF. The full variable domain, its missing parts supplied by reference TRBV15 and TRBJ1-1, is DAMVIQNPRYQVTQFGKPVTLSCSQTLNHNVMYWYQQKSSQAPKLLFHYYDKDFNNEADTPDNFQSRRPNTSFCFLDIRSPGLGDTAMYLCATSPRDRGGVGDTEAFFGQGTRLTVV.

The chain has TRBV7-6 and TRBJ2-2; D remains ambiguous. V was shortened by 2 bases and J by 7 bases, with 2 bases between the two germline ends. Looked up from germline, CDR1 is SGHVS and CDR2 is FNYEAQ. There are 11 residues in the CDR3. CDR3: CASSLIGELFF. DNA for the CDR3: TGTGCCAGCAGCTTAATCGGGGAGCTGTTTTTT.

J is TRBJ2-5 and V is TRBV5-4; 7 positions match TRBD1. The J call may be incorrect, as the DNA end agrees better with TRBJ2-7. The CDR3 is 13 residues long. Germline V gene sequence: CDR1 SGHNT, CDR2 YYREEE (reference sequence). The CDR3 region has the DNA TGTGCCAGCAGCCTGGACAGGATTTACGAGCAGTACTTC. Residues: CASSLDRIYEQYF.

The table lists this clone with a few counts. The CDR3 is CASSLPNPSVNEQFF. As DNA, the CDR3 is TGTGCCAGCAGCTTACCTAATCCGTCTGTGAATGAGCAGTTCTTC. V is TRBV13 and J is TRBJ2-1; no firm D call. The germline gives CDR1 PRHDT, CDR2 FYEKMQ (reference sequence). This CDR3 is 15 amino acids long. With 2 bases removed from V and 7 bases from J, the gap between germline ends came to 15 bases.

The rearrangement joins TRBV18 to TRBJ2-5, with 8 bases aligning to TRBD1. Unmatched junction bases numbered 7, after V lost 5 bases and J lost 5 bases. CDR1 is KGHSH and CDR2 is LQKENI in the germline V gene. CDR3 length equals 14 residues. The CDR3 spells CASSSGGKGETQYF. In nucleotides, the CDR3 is TGTGCCAGCTCATCAGGGGGCAAAGGGGAGACCCAGTACTTC.

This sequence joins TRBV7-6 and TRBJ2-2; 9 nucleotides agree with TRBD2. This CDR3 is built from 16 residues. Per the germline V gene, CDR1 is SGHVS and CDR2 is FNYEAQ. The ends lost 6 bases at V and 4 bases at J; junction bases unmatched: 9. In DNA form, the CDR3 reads TGTGCCAGCAGTAGATTAGCGGGAGAGGTCACCGGGGAGCTGTTTTTT. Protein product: CASSRLAGEVTGELFF.

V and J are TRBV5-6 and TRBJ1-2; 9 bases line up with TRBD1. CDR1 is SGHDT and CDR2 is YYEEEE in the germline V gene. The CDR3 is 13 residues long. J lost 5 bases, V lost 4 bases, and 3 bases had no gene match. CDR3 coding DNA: TGTGCCAGCAGCGGACAGGGGAATTATGGCTACACCTTC. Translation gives CASSGQGNYGYTF.

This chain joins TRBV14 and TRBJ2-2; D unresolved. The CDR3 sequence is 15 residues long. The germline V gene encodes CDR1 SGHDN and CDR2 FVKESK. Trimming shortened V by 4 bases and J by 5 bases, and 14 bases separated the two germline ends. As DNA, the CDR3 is TGTGCCAGCAGCCCACTCCCCTCGTGGACCGGGGAGCTGTTTTTT. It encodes CASSPLPSWTGELFF.

The DNA of the CDR3 is TGTGCCAGCAGTGATGGAGGAGGAGAAAAACTGTTTTTT. This codes for CASSDGGGEKLFF. The chain employs TRBV25-1 and TRBJ1-4; D is unresolved. Trimming pared 3 bases from V and 8 bases from J, leaving 10 bases between. Per the germline V gene, CDR1 is MGHDK and CDR2 is SYGVNS. This CDR3 has 13 amino acids.

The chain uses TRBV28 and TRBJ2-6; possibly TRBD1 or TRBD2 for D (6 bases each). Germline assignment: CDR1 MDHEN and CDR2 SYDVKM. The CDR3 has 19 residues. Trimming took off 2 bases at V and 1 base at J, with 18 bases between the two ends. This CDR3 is CASSLLWGAASSGANVLTF. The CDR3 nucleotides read TGTGCCAGCAGTTTACTTTGGGGGGCGGCTTCTTCTGGGGCCAACGTCCTGACTTTC. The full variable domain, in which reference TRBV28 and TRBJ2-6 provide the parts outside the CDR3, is DVKVTQSSRYLVKRTGEKVFLECVQDMDHENMFWYRQDPGLGLRLIYFSYDVKMKEKGDIPEGYSVSREKKERFSLILESASTNQTSMYLCASSLLWGAASSGANVLTFGAGSRLTVL.

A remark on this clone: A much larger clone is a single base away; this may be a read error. The CDR3 DNA reads TGTGTCAGCAGCGCGAGGGTAGGTATCGGCTATGAGCAGTTCTTC. It encodes CVSSARVGIGYEQFF. The chain uses TRBV9 and TRBJ2-1, with D tentatively TRBD2 (5 bases). This CDR3 contains 15 residues. Germline V gives CDR1 SGDLS, CDR2 YYNGEE.

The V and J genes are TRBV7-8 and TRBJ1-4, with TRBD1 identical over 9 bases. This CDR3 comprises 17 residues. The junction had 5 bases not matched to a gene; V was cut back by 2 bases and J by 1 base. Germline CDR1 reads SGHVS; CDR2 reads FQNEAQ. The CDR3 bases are TGTGCCAGCAGCTTAAGGGACAGGGAGGGAACTAATGAAAAACTGTTTTTT. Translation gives CASSLRDREGTNEKLFF.

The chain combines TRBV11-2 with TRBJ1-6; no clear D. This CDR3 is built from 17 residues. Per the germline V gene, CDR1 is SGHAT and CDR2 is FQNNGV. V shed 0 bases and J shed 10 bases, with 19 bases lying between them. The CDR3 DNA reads TGTGCCAGCAGCTTAGATTTCGGGCCCGGCTCCTGGTCACCCCTCCACTTT. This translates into CASSLDFGPGSWSPLHF.

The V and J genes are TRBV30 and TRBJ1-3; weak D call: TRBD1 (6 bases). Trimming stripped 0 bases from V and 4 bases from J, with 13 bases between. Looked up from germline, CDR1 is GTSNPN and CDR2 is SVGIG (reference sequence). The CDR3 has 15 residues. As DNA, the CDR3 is TGTGCCTGGAGTGTAAGGGGGGGGATGGGAAACACCATATATTTT. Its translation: CAWSVRGGMGNTIYF.

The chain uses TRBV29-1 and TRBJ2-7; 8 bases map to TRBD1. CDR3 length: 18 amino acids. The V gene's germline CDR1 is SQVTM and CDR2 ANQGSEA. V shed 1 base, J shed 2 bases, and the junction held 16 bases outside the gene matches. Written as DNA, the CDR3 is TGCAGCGTTGAAGCCCGGGACAGGTCTGGCCTAAGGACCTACGAGCAGTACTTC. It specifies CSVEARDRSGLRTYEQYF.

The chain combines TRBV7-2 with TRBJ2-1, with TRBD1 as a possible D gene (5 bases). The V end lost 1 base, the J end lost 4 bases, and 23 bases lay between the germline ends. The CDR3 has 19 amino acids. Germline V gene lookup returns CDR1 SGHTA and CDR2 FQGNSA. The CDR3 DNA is TGTGCCAGCAGCTTAGAGCCTATGGACGGCAGGGCACTTTACAATGAGCAGTTCTTC. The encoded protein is CASSLEPMDGRALYNEQFF.

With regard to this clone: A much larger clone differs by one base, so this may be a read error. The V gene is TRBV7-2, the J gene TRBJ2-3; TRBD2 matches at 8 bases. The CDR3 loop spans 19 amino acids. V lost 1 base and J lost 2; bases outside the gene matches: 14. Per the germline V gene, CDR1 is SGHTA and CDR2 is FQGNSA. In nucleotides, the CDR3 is TGTGCCAGCAGCTTAGGATTGGGGATTAGCGGGGTTAACACAGATACGCAGTATTTT. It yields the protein CASSLGLGISGVNTDTQYF.

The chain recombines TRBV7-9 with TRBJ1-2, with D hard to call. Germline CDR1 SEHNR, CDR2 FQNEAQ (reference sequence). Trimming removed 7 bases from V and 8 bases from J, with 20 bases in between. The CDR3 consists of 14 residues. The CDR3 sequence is CASTASHAEGGYTF. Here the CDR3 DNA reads TGTGCCAGCACCGCTTCGCACGCCGAAGGCGGCTACACCTTC.

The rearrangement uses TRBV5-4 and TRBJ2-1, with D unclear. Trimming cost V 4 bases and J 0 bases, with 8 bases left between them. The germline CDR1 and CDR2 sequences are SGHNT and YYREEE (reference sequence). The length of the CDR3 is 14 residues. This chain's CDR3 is CASSPGLSYNEQFF. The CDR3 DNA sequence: TGTGCCAGCAGCCCGGGCCTCTCCTACAATGAGCAGTTCTTC.